The clone carrying this T cell receptor (beta chain) was seen many times. Its specificity is unknown. Unmatched junction bases numbered 6, after V lost 3 bases and J lost 0 bases. Germline CDR1 and CDR2: SGHVS and FNYEAQ. The CDR3 extends over 16 amino acids. These data are taken from a study of T cells after yellow fever vaccination. Study information: Libraries from low-cell-number fractions were prepared with the SMART-Seq v4 Ultra Low Input RNA kit.

Synthesis of TCR cDNA relied on 5'RACE template switching, which attached a universal primer site and UMIs. From the 5' RACE reads, TCRdb called clonotypes with MiXCR, one entry per CDR3 protein. This sample yields a few hundred thousand distinct CDR3 sequences, of which roughly 6.2% are seen a single time; approximately 15% belongs to the top ten. General study points: Subsequent to the booster, the majority of primary-vaccination clones reappeared (96% CD4, around 85% CD8).

The chain recombines TRBV7-6 with TRBJ2-3, with 7 positions matching TRBD2. This sequence originates from a man aged 25-45 years who received the YFV17D yellow fever vaccine. Sequenced material: PBMCs, taken 5 days after the yellow fever booster vaccination. The CDR3 sequence: CASSFRLAASTDTQYF. CDR3 coding DNA: TGTGCCAGCAGCTTCCGACTAGCAGCTAGCACAGATACGCAGTATTTT.